The rows below give T cell receptor beta chains drawn from one sample of a study of identical twins. One entry per CDR3 protein, called by TCRdb with MiXCR from the 5' RACE reads. The repertoire holds 300,000 to 400,000 distinct CDR3 sequences, with approximately 10% as singletons. The material sequenced was naive T cells sorted from blood. All receptors come from a woman between 45 and 65 years old in good health. The CDR3 runs from the conserved cysteine through the conserved F or W. A D gene is named only where the DNA matches it firmly. Clone size, where shown, is once, few, many, or a class for clones that have expanded.

cdr3_aa,cdr3_nt,d_call,j_call,v_call,cdr3_length,clone_size
CASSEFIAFGTQYF,TGCGCCAGCAGTGAGTTTATCGCCTTTGGCACGCAGTATTTT,.,TRBJ2-3,TRBV10-2,14,.
CAISPGAGEQYF,TGTGCCATCAGTCCAGGGGCGGGCGAGCAGTACTTC,.,TRBJ2-7,TRBV10-3,12,few
CASKAGKETQYF,TGCGCCAGCAAAGCGGGAAAAGAGACCCAGTACTTC,TRBD2,TRBJ2-5,TRBV5-1,12,many
CASSSEGGRGPLGNEQFF,TGTGCCAGCAGCTCAGAAGGCGGCAGGGGGCCCCTCGGAAATGAGCAGTTCTTC,TRBD1,TRBJ2-1,TRBV7-9,18,few
CASIIGRLISYNEQFF,TGTGCCAGCATTATCGGGAGGCTAATCTCCTACAATGAGCAGTTCTTC,TRBD2,TRBJ2-1,TRBV12-3/TRBV12-4,16,few
CASSPPVWGPSNEKLFF,TGTGCCAGCAGCCCCCCGGTCTGGGGTCCATCTAATGAAAAACTGTTTTTT,.,TRBJ1-4,TRBV7-8,17,few
CASSLAHSHEQFF,TGTGCCAGCAGTTTAGCGCACAGTCATGAGCAGTTCTTC,.,TRBJ2-1,TRBV12-3/TRBV12-4,13,many
CASSLLQGDNEQFF,TGCGCCAGCAGCTTGCTACAGGGGGACAATGAGCAGTTCTTC,TRBD1,TRBJ2-1,TRBV5-1,14,many
CASSLSGPHNEQFF,TGCGCCAGCAGCTTGAGTGGTCCGCACAATGAGCAGTTCTTC,.,TRBJ2-1,TRBV5-1,14,few
CPLREQYF,TGCCCGCTCCGGGAGCAGTACTTC,.,TRBJ2-7,TRBV24-1,8,.
CASSSRQGANNEQFF,TGTGCCAGCAGCAGTAGACAGGGGGCGAACAATGAGCAGTTCTTC,TRBD1,TRBJ2-1,TRBV12-3/TRBV12-4,15,many
CAIRDTVSYEQYF,TGTGCCATCCGGGACACAGTTTCCTACGAGCAGTACTTC,.,TRBJ2-7,TRBV6-5,13,.
CAISDPGGFGNTIYF,TGTGCCATCAGTGACCCAGGGGGCTTTGGAAACACCATATATTTT,TRBD1,TRBJ1-3,TRBV10-3,15,many
CASSLTGRQRTDTQYF,TGCGCCAGCAGCTTGACCGGGAGGCAACGCACAGATACGCAGTATTTT,TRBD2,TRBJ2-3,TRBV5-1,16,.
CASSAGLQSYNEQFF,TGCGCCAGCAGCGCAGGGTTACAGTCCTACAATGAGCAGTTCTTC,.,TRBJ2-1,TRBV5-1,15,many
CSATGDLNTEAFF,TGCAGCGCCACAGGGGACCTGAACACTGAAGCTTTCTTT,TRBD1,TRBJ1-1,TRBV29-1,13,.
CATSDRVPRDTGELFF,TGTGCCACCAGTGATCGAGTGCCCAGGGACACCGGGGAGCTGTTTTTT,.,TRBJ2-2,TRBV24-1,16,few
CASAGTGYNEQFF,TGTGCCAGCGCGGGAACCGGATACAATGAGCAGTTCTTC,.,TRBJ2-1,TRBV27,13,few
CASSEFTNLGHEQFF,TGTGCCAGCAGTGAGTTTACAAACCTCGGGCATGAGCAGTTCTTC,.,TRBJ2-1,TRBV2,15,.
CASSLADLRIGIPASEQYF,TGTGCCAGCAGCTTAGCGGACCTCAGGATTGGCATCCCGGCAAGCGAGCAGTACTTC,.,TRBJ2-7,TRBV11-2,19,.
CASSQEDPTVISYNEQFF,TGCGCCAGCAGCCAAGAAGATCCGACAGTGATATCCTACAATGAGCAGTTCTTC,.,TRBJ2-1,TRBV4-1,18,.
CASGYGDSTNYGYTF,TGTGCCAGCGGGTACGGTGATTCGACTAACTATGGCTACACCTTC,.,TRBJ1-2,TRBV7-6,15,few
CASSPKLAGGSWNTEAFF,TGTGCCAGCTCACCCAAGCTCGCAGGGGGGTCGTGGAACACTGAAGCTTTCTTT,TRBD1,TRBJ1-1,TRBV18,18,few
CASSGQFNSPLHF,TGTGCCAGCAGTGGACAGTTTAATTCACCCCTCCACTTT,.,TRBJ1-6,TRBV12-3/TRBV12-4,13,many
CASSLLRGEGGDTQYF,TGTGCCAGCAGCCTGTTGAGAGGCGAAGGGGGAGATACGCAGTATTTT,.,TRBJ2-3,TRBV11-2,16,.
CASSFGLVGYEQYF,TGTGCCAGCAGCTTCGGACTAGTAGGATACGAGCAGTACTTC,TRBD2,TRBJ2-7,TRBV7-8,14,.
CASSVGGGQPQHF,TGCGCCAGCAGCGTCGGGGGAGGTCAGCCCCAGCATTTT,.,TRBJ1-5,TRBV5-1,13,many
CSGGAINEQYF,TGCAGCGGGGGGGCGATAAACGAGCAGTACTTC,.,TRBJ2-7,TRBV29-1,11,many
CASSPSGRLREQYF,TGTGCCAGCAGCCCAAGCGGGAGACTACGAGAGCAGTACTTC,TRBD2,TRBJ2-7,TRBV12-3/TRBV12-4,14,few
CATSEGTGELFF,TGTGCCACCAGTGAGGGCACCGGGGAGCTGTTTTTT,.,TRBJ2-2,TRBV24-1,12,.